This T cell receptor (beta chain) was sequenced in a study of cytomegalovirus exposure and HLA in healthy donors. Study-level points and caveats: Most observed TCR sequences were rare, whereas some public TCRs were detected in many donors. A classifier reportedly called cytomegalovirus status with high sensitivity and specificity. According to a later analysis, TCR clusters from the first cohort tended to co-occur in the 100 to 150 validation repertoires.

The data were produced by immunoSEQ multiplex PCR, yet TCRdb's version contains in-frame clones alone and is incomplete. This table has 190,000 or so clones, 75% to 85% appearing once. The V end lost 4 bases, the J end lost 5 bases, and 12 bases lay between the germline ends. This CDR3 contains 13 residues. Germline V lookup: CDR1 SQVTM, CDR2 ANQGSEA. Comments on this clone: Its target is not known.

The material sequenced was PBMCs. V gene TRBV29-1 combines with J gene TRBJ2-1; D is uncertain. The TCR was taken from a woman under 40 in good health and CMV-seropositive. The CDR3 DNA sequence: TGCAGCGTTGGCGGTTCACGAAACAATGAGCAGTTCTTC. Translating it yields CSVGGSRNNEQFF.